These T cell receptor beta chains were read from a single sample in a study of blood T cell repertoires in COVID-19. Sequencing was performed with immunoSEQ multiplex PCR; in TCRdb, only in-frame clones are kept and a portion is missing. Here the sample spans about 180,000 clones, roughly 86% being singletons. The sequenced material came from peripheral blood. All receptors come from a man in his sixties with COVID-19, enrolled during active disease. Each CDR3 is given with its conserved first and last residue. The D gene is left open where the match is weak. Clone size is stated in some rows and not others, as once, few, many or a class when expanded.

.,TRBD1,TRBJ2-1,TRBV29-1,CSVALTQDRGQFF,TGCAGCGTCGCGCTAACCCAGGACAGGGGGCAGTTCTTC
.,TRBD2,TRBJ2-1,TRBV18,CASSPPKGLVVGEQFF,TGTGCCAGCTCACCACCGAAGGGACTAGTCGTTGGTGAGCAGTTCTTC
.,TRBD1,TRBJ1-5,TRBV5-5,CASSEGDSKANQPQHF,TGTGCCAGCAGCGAAGGGGACAGTAAAGCAAATCAGCCCCAGCATTTT
.,.,TRBJ2-7,TRBV2,CASSGQFSYEQYF,TGTGCCAGCAGTGGACAGTTCTCCTACGAGCAGTACTTC
once,.,TRBJ1-1,TRBV18,CASSPDTLLTEAFF,TGTGCCAGCTCACCGGACACTTTGCTCACTGAAGCTTTCTTT
.,TRBD2,TRBJ2-2,TRBV7-9,CASSLGLAGVTGELFF,TGTGCCAGCAGCTTAGGACTAGCGGGAGTAACCGGGGAGCTGTTTTTT
.,TRBD1,TRBJ1-2,TRBV7-8,CASSSTGTGVVVYGYTF,TGTGCCAGCAGCTCCACTGGGACAGGGGTAGTAGTCTATGGCTACACCTTC
.,TRBD2,TRBJ2-3,TRBV14,CASSQLAAYTDTQYF,TGTGCCAGCAGCCAACTAGCGGCCTACACAGATACGCAGTATTTT
.,TRBD2,TRBJ2-1,TRBV2,CASGRALAGREQFF,TGTGCCAGCGGAAGGGCACTAGCGGGAAGGGAGCAGTTCTTC
once,.,TRBJ1-3,TRBV28,CASSGSGNTIYF,TGTGCCAGCAGCGGCTCTGGAAACACCATATATTTT
.,TRBD1,TRBJ1-4,TRBV11-3,CASSWSGTGGEKLFF,TGTGCCAGCAGCTGGTCCGGGACAGGGGGTGAAAAACTGTTTTTT
.,TRBD1,TRBJ2-1,TRBV4-3,CASSQDADRGSYNEQFF,TGCGCCAGCAGCCAAGATGCTGACAGGGGGTCCTACAATGAGCAGTTCTTC
.,.,TRBJ1-6,TRBV27,CASSPALRDSPLHF,TGTGCCAGCAGTCCCGCCCTTCGGGATTCACCCCTCCACTTT
once,.,TRBJ1-2,TRBV18,CASSPPGYGYTF,TGTGCCAGCTCACCGCCGGGTTATGGCTACACCTTC
.,.,TRBJ2-3,TRBV7-2,CASSLAPGLSTDTQYF,TGTGCCAGCAGCTTAGCCCCAGGGCTTAGCACAGATACGCAGTATTTT
.,.,TRBJ1-2,TRBV12-3/TRBV12-4,CASSSGRGYTF,TGTGCCAGCAGTTCAGGGCGCGGCTACACCTTC
.,.,TRBJ2-1,TRBV7-2,CASDPGYNEQFF,TGTGCCAGCGACCCGGGCTACAATGAGCAGTTCTTC
.,.,TRBJ1-1,TRBV5-6,CASSSWGGRNTEAFF,TGTGCCAGCAGCTCTTGGGGGGGCCGGAACACTGAAGCTTTCTTT
.,TRBD2,TRBJ2-5,TRBV24-1,CATSDFGGETETQYF,TGTGCCACCAGTGATTTCGGGGGGGAGACAGAGACCCAGTACTTC
.,.,TRBJ1-3,TRBV29-1,CSVVGGSSATSGNTIYF,TGCAGCGTTGTGGGGGGATCTTCGGCCACTTCTGGAAACACCATATATTTT
.,TRBD2,TRBJ2-1,TRBV5-6,CASSLLSGTSGRMGQFF,TGTGCCAGCAGCTTGTTATCCGGGACTAGCGGGAGAATGGGGCAGTTCTTC
once,.,TRBJ2-1,TRBV9,CASSVSGSYNEQFF,TGTGCCAGCAGCGTCAGCGGCTCCTACAATGAGCAGTTCTTC
.,TRBD2,TRBJ2-7,TRBV11-3,CASSLGLEYEQYF,TGTGCCAGCAGCTTGGGACTAGAGTACGAGCAGTACTTC
.,.,TRBJ1-2,TRBV6-2/TRBV6-3,CASSYHQGKGGYGYTF,TGTGCCAGCAGTTACCATCAAGGGAAGGGAGGCTATGGCTACACCTTC
.,.,TRBJ1-1,TRBV4-3,CASSQSGRAFF,TGCGCCAGCAGCCAATCCGGTCGAGCTTTCTTT
.,.,TRBJ2-1,TRBV3-1/TRBV3-2,CATSFSEQFF,TGTGCCACCTCCTTTAGTGAGCAGTTCTTC
.,TRBD1,TRBJ1-1,TRBV4-3,CASSQTGQGTEAFF,TGCGCCAGCAGCCAAACGGGACAGGGCACTGAAGCTTTCTTT
.,TRBD2,TRBJ2-7,TRBV11-1,CASSLYSGGAYEQYF,TGTGCCAGCAGCTTATATTCGGGGGGGGCCTACGAGCAGTACTTC